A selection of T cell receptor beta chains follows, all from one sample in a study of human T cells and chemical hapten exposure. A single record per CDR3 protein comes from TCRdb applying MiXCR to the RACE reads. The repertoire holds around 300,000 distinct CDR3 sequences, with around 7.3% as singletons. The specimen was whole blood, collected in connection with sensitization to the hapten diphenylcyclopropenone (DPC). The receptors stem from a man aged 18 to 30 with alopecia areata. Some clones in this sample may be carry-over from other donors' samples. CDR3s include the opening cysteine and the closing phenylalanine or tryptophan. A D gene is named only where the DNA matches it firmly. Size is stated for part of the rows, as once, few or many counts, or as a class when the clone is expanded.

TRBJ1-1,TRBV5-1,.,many,CASSPEANTEAFF,TGCGCCAGCAGCCCCGAGGCCAACACTGAAGCTTTCTTT
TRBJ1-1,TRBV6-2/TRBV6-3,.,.,CAHKISERISPNTEAFF,TGTGCCCATAAAATAAGTGAACGGATATCCCCAAACACTGAAGCTTTCTTT
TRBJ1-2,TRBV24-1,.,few,CATSDLKRAYGYTF,TGTGCCACCAGTGATTTGAAAAGGGCCTATGGCTACACCTTC
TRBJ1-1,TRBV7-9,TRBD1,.,CASSPQRGRNTEAFF,TGTGCCAGCAGCCCTCAGAGGGGGCGAAACACTGAAGCTTTCTTT
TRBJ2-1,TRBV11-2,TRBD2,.,CASSLVGLADYNEQFF,TGTGCCAGCAGCTTAGTAGGGCTAGCGGATTACAATGAGCAGTTCTTC
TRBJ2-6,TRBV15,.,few,CATSSAFGTGANVLTF,TGTGCCACCAGCAGTGCCTTCGGGACTGGGGCCAACGTCCTGACTTTC
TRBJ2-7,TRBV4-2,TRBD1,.,CASSQEVTGAYEQYF,TGTGCCAGCAGCCAAGAGGTTACAGGGGCCTACGAGCAGTACTTC
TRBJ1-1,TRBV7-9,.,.,CASSFGARYSEAFF,TGTGCCAGCAGCTTTGGGGCGCGGTACTCTGAAGCTTTCTTT
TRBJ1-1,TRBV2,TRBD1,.,CASSQDRVDTEAFF,TGTGCCAGCAGTCAGGACAGGGTAGACACTGAAGCTTTCTTT
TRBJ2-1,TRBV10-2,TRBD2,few,CASSETPSGAEQFF,TGCGCCAGCAGTGAGACTCCTAGCGGGGCTGAGCAGTTCTTC
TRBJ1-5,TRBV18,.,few,CASSPDQDKFRQPQHF,TGTGCCAGCTCACCAGACCAAGACAAATTCCGGCAGCCCCAGCATTTT
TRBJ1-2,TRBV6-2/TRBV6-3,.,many,CASSYPTEFEVRYGYTF,TGTGCCAGCAGTTACCCGACAGAGTTTGAGGTGCGCTATGGCTACACCTTC
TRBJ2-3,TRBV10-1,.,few,CASSIPDTQYF,TGCGCCAGCAGCATACCAGATACGCAGTATTTT
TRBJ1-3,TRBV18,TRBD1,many,CASSRTGVEDTIYF,TGTGCCAGCTCACGTACAGGGGTAGAGGACACCATATATTTT
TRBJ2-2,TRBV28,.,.,CASSFFRDNTGELFF,TGTGCCAGCAGTTTTTTCAGGGATAACACCGGGGAGCTGTTTTTT
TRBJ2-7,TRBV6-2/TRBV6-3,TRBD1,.,CASSTDRESHEQYF,TGTGCCAGCAGTACCGACAGGGAGTCCCACGAGCAGTACTTC
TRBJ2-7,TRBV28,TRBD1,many,CASSNGQGVSYEQYF,TGTGCCAGCAGCAACGGACAGGGGGTCTCCTACGAGCAGTACTTC
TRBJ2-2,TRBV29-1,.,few,CSILSGTKNTGELFF,TGCAGCATACTGTCCGGGACAAAAAACACCGGGGAGCTGTTTTTT
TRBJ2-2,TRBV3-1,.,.,CASSFSTNTGELFF,TGTGCCAGCAGTTTCAGCACGAACACCGGGGAGCTGTTTTTT
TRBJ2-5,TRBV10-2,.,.,CASTPSKETPYF,TGCGCCAGCACCCCGAGTAAAGAGACCCCGTACTTC
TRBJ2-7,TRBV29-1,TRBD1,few,CSVARTGNVYEQYF,TGCAGCGTCGCCCGGACAGGGAACGTATACGAGCAGTACTTC
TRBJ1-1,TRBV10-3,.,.,CAIRPEGSTEAFF,TGTGCCATCAGGCCGGAGGGGTCCACTGAAGCTTTCTTT
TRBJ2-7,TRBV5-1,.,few,CASSRGFLAYEQYF,TGCGCCAGCAGCCGGGGGTTTCTAGCCTACGAGCAGTACTTC
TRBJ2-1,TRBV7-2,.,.,CASSLDGAAPYNEQFF,TGTGCCAGCAGCTTAGACGGGGCAGCCCCCTACAATGAGCAGTTCTTC
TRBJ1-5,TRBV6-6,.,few,CASSYSTRDQPQHF,TGTGCCAGCAGTTACTCGACACGGGATCAGCCCCAGCATTTT
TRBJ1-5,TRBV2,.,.,CASRQRGAYQPQHF,TGTGCCAGCAGACAGCGGGGGGCATATCAGCCCCAGCATTTT
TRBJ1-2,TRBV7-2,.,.,CASKGSSNYGYTF,TGTGCCAGCAAAGGAAGTTCTAACTATGGCTACACCTTC
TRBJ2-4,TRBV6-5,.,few,CASSPDGVRHKNIQYF,TGTGCCAGCAGTCCGGACGGAGTAAGACACAAAAACATTCAGTACTTC
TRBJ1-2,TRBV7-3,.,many,CASSTTPNYGYTF,TGTGCCAGCAGTACTACACCCAACTATGGCTACACCTTC
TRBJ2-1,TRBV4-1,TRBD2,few,CASSQVPERGGEQFF,TGCGCCAGCAGCCAAGTCCCCGAGCGGGGGGGTGAGCAGTTCTTC
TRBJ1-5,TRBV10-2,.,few,CASSVIMAQPQHF,TGCGCCAGCAGTGTTATTATGGCTCAGCCCCAGCATTTT
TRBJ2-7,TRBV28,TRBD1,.,CASSSGTVYEQYF,TGTGCCAGCAGCTCCGGGACAGTATACGAGCAGTACTTC
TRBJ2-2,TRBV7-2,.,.,CASSLGAAGGELFF,TGTGCCAGCAGCTTAGGAGCCGCCGGTGGGGAGCTGTTTTTT
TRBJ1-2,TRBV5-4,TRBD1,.,CASSLWTGNYGYTF,TGTGCCAGCAGCTTATGGACAGGGAACTATGGCTACACCTTC
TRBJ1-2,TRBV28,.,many,CASSLGEIYGYTF,TGTGCCAGCAGCTTAGGTGAGATCTATGGCTACACCTTC
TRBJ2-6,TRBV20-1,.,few,CSARGYAGANVLTF,TGCAGTGCTAGGGGCTACGCTGGGGCCAACGTCCTGACTTTC
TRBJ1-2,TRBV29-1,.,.,CSVAREGYGYTF,TGCAGCGTTGCCAGGGAGGGCTATGGCTACACCTTC
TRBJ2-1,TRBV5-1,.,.,CASSAQVTGSPSSYNEQFF,TGCGCCAGCAGCGCACAGGTTACAGGGTCCCCAAGCTCCTACAATGAGCAGTTCTTC
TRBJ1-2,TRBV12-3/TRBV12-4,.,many,CASSLGLVTYGYTF,TGTGCCAGCAGTTTAGGACTTGTGACCTATGGCTACACCTTC
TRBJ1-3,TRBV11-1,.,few,CASSPTREPSSGNTIYF,TGTGCCAGCAGCCCAACACGAGAACCGAGCTCTGGAAACACCATATATTTT
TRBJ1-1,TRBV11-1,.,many,CASSVTARPAQDEAFF,TGTGCCAGCAGCGTCACGGCGCGGCCAGCGCAAGATGAAGCTTTCTTT
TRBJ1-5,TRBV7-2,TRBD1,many,CASSPRGSNQPQHF,TGTGCCAGCAGCCCCAGGGGGAGCAATCAGCCCCAGCATTTT
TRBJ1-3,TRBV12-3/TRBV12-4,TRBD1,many,CASSFRTGKNTIYF,TGTGCCAGCAGTTTCCGGACAGGGAAGAACACCATATATTTT
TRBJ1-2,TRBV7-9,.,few,CASSAQGYGYTF,TGTGCCAGCAGCGCACAGGGCTATGGCTACACCTTC
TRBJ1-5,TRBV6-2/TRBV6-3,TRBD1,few,CASSYPTGGFQPQHF,TGTGCCAGCAGTTACCCGACAGGGGGCTTTCAGCCCCAGCATTTT
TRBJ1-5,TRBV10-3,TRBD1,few,CAISEGTGKYSNQPQHF,TGTGCCATCAGTGAGGGGACAGGGAAATATAGCAATCAGCCCCAGCATTTT
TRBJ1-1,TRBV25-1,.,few,CASSYSGRNTEAFF,TGTGCCAGCAGTTACTCCGGCCGCAACACTGAAGCTTTCTTT
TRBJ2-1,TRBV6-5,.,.,CASSYPPGGPYNEQFF,TGTGCCAGCAGTTACCCGCCCGGGGGACCCTACAATGAGCAGTTCTTC